The rows below give T cell receptor beta chains drawn from one sample of a study of beta chain features in type 1 diabetes. Method: immunoSEQ multiplex PCR; TCRdb's copy keeps in-frame clones and lacks some. The sample lists around 150,000 clones, around 10% occurring once. What was sequenced was central memory CD4+ T cells from blood. These receptors all stem from a man aged 25 to 40 with type 1 diabetes. CDR3s include the opening cysteine and the closing phenylalanine or tryptophan. A D gene is named only where the DNA matches it firmly. Expanded clones get a size class; other rows say once, few or many, or leave the size out.

TRBJ1-2 few NA TRBV4-3 TGCGCCAGCAGCCCGGACGGGGAGAGGGGCTACACCTTC CASSPDGERGYTF
TRBJ2-5 NA TRBD1 TRBV5-1 TGCGCCAGCAGCCTGACAGGGGAAGAGACCCAGTACTTC CASSLTGEETQYF
TRBJ2-2 few NA TRBV9 TGTGCCAGCAGAAAGGGAGAGGAAACCGGGGAGCTGTTTTTT CASRKGEETGELFF
TRBJ1-1 NA NA TRBV29-1 TGCAGCGTTACACAGGGTGGGTACACTGAAGCTTTCTTT CSVTQGGYTEAFF
TRBJ2-7 few TRBD2 TRBV27 TGTGCCAGCAGCCCCTATGCGGGAGTGTCCTACGAGCAGTACTTC CASSPYAGVSYEQYF
TRBJ2-7 NA TRBD2 TRBV6-1 TGTGCCAGCAGTGTTCCCCGGGAGGGCAACGAGCAGTACTTC CASSVPREGNEQYF
TRBJ2-5 few TRBD2 TRBV30 TGTGCCTGGAGCAGGACTAGCCGGGAGACCCAGTACTTC CAWSRTSRETQYF
TRBJ2-7 NA NA TRBV5-1 TGCGCCAGCAGGGACTCCGACTCCTACGAGCAGTACTTC CASRDSDSYEQYF
TRBJ2-5 few NA TRBV18 TGTGCCAGCTCACCATCAGGGCGAGAGACCCAGTACTTC CASSPSGRETQYF
TRBJ2-7 few NA TRBV15 TGTGCCACCAGCAGGGGGTCGATATATTCGGGGGCCTACGAGCAGTACTTC CATSRGSIYSGAYEQYF
TRBJ2-5 NA TRBD2 TRBV9 TGTGCCAGCAGCGTACGGGGGGGACAAGAGACCCAGTACTTC CASSVRGGQETQYF
TRBJ2-6 NA TRBD2 TRBV19 TGTGCCAGTCGACTAGCGGGAAACACTGGGGCCAACGTCCTGACTTTC CASRLAGNTGANVLTF
TRBJ2-3 NA NA TRBV11-2 TGTGCCAGCAGCTTAGATCCTAGCCGGGCAGATACGCAGTATTTT CASSLDPSRADTQYF
TRBJ2-7 NA TRBD1 TRBV7-8 TGTGCCAGCAGCTTCCCGGGACAGGGGTACGGGCAGTACTTC CASSFPGQGYGQYF
TRBJ1-1 few TRBD1 TRBV7-9 TGTGCCAGCAGCCCGCGACAGGGGAACACTGAAGCTTTCTTT CASSPRQGNTEAFF
TRBJ2-1 few TRBD2 TRBV28 TGTGCCAGCAGTTTATCTGGGCTAGCGGGAAGCTTCTACAATGAGCAGTTCTTC CASSLSGLAGSFYNEQFF
TRBJ2-1 few NA TRBV13 TGTGCCAGCAGCCTCAGAGGCCCTGTGGATGAGCAGTTCTTC CASSLRGPVDEQFF
TRBJ1-1 few NA TRBV28 TGTGCCAGCAGTTTATTGGGAGGATCGACCCCAGGAGCTTTCTTT CASSLLGGSTPGAFF
TRBJ1-5 NA NA TRBV7-2 TGTGCCAGCAGCAAAAAGGGGCAGCCCCAGCATTTT CASSKKGQPQHF
TRBJ1-4 few TRBD1 TRBV4-2 TGTGCCAGCAGCCAAGCAGGGGGCTACGATGAAAAACTGTTTTTT CASSQAGGYDEKLFF
TRBJ2-1 few NA TRBV15 TGTGCCACCAGCAGAGACATTCACAATGAGCAGTTCTTC CATSRDIHNEQFF
TRBJ1-2 NA NA TRBV5-4 TGTGCCAGCAGCTCCCTCACAGGGAGCTATGGCTACACCTTC CASSSLTGSYGYTF
TRBJ2-1 NA NA TRBV29-1 TGCAGCGTTGAACAGGGGCCCAATGAGCAGTTCTTC CSVEQGPNEQFF
TRBJ2-5 few TRBD2 TRBV7-3 TGTGCCAGCAGCTCCCGTCGGACTAGCGGGCAAGAGACCCAGTACTTC CASSSRRTSGQETQYF
TRBJ2-3 few NA TRBV6-5 TGTGCCAGCAGTCCCTCCGCAGATACGCAGTATTTT CASSPSADTQYF